What follows describes a single T cell receptor beta chain. It has no known antigen specificity. The sample holds no much larger clone one base away, and base qualities are not on file. Separate from the roughly 700-subject first cohort, the validation cohort of roughly 110 subjects was the group to which the donors belonged. The data derive from a study of cytomegalovirus exposure and HLA in healthy donors (dated by TCRdb to the late 2010s). Describing the broader study: According to a later analysis, the 120 or so validation repertoires were produced on the same platform as the 666 repertoires of the first cohort. To predict cytomegalovirus infection status, the study combined high-throughput TCR immunosequencing, statistical association of individual TCRs with disease status, and machine learning. The aim of the study was to test whether cataloging public T cell receptors could identify signatures of past pathogen exposure. A separate validation cohort of some 130 different subjects was used in addition to the roughly 720-subject first cohort. Study-wide conclusions, independent of this receptor: Subsequent analysis determined that TCRs grouped into clusters in the first cohort also showed a tendency toward co-occurrence across the roughly 120 validation repertoires, and 94% of cluster scores exceeded 0. All 120 or so repertoires were used to score co-occurrence in the validation cohort in a later analysis, because that analysis had no HLA typing for the cohort. Three of the identified cytomegalovirus-associated TCR beta chains were confirmed in vitro to be specific for cytomegalovirus antigens. Most TCR sequences were observed very rarely across donors, whereas some public TCRs were present in many individuals. The classifier was reported to diagnose cytomegalovirus status with high specificity and sensitivity in both the original cohort and the validation cohort. The study gave a list of some 150 TCR beta chains associated with cytomegalovirus. According to the authors, the approach could potentially be generalized to other disease states and immunological phenotypes.

The method was the immunoSEQ multiplex PCR assay. From the authors' description of their analysis: To diagnose cytomegalovirus status from the catalog of TCR beta chain sequences, a statistical classification framework was built. Here the immuneACCESS table is served through TCRdb, limited to in-frame sequences with V and J called. Missing clones are a known gap in these copies; in checked studies unresolved V genes cover under half, and the rest lacks a known reason. From that table come the V and J calls and clone size; the DNA was used to work out D and trimming. The sample includes 70,000 to 75,000 clones, with 85% to 95% observed a single time. The ten top clones hold more than 1.2% of the sample. The sequence came from a man between 18 and 35 years old in good health and CMV-seropositive. Specimen: PBMCs.

DNA sequence: TGTGCCAGCAGCCCCTGGATGGGGGTGAGGGGCGGGGGAGTGGGGGAGCAGTACTTC. This encodes CASSPWMGVRGGGVGEQYF. The sequence links TRBV7-2 to TRBJ2-7; TRBD2 matches 7 bases in the middle. From a lookup of the germline V gene, CDR1 and CDR2 are SGHTA and FQGNSA. Here V drops 5 bases and J drops 7 bases, and the junction holds 26 bases not matched to any gene. The CDR3 spans 19 residues, from the cysteine through the phenylalanine. Only the CDR3 portion is preserved as DNA: 57 bases, with reading frame beginning at the first base. When the CDR3 is completed using the reference TRBV7-2 and TRBJ2-7 genes on either side, the full variable domain is GAGVSQSPSNKVTEKGKDVELRCDPISGHTALYWYRQSLGQGLEFLIYFQGNSAPDKSGLPSDRFSAERTGGSVSTLTIQRTQQEDSAVYLCASSPWMGVRGGGVGEQYFGPGTRLTVT.